Listed here are 22 T cell receptor beta chains from one sample, sequenced in a study of shared clonotypes between healthy human individuals (TCRdb year 2020). The library was produced with the immunoSEQ multiplex PCR assay. TCRdb's version of the immuneACCESS table is confined to in-frame rearrangements and falls short of the full clone set. An unresolved V gene accounts for under half of the shortfall where checked; the remainder is of unknown origin. In all, the sample holds nearly 2 million clones, and less than 95% of those were seen once. The ten largest clones capture more than 0.95% of the sample. CD8 naive samples were CD45RO-negative cells positively selected for CCR7, giving a CD45RA+CCR7+ population that excluded TemRA cells. Specimen: naive CD8+ T cells sorted from blood. What this sample's cell subset or site label stands for: CD45RA+CCR7+. All receptors derive from a man aged 18 to 30 in good health.

V gene TRBV2 combines with J gene TRBJ2-5; 7 bases fit TRBD1. CDR3 size: 16 residues. The V gene's germline CDR1 is SNHLY and CDR2 FYNNEI. V lost 5 bases to trimming and J lost 3 bases; unmatched junction nucleotides: 12. CDR3 bases: TGTGCCAGCAGTCCGACACTGACAGGGTGGGAAGAGACCCAGTACTTC. As protein: CASSPTLTGWEETQYF. Drawing the rest from reference TRBV2 and TRBJ2-5, the complete variable domain is EPEVTQTPSHQVTQMGQEVILRCVPISNHLYFYWYRQILGQKVEFLVSFYNNEISEKSEIFDDQFSVERPDGSNFTLKIRSTKLEDSAMYFCASSPTLTGWEETQYFGPGTRLLVL.

The V and J genes are TRBV7-2 and TRBJ2-5; 10 nucleotides line up with TRBD2. CDR3 length: 17 residues. Trimming removed 1 base from V and 4 bases from J; junction bases left unmatched: 9. Germline V gives CDR1 SGHTA, CDR2 FQGNSA. CDR3 loop: CASSLGTSGGMGETQYF. The CDR3 DNA reads TGTGCCAGCAGCTTAGGGACTAGCGGTGGGATGGGAGAGACCCAGTACTTC.

The chain links TRBV7-8 to TRBJ1-2, with D perhaps matching TRBD1 (6 bases). The CDR3 covers 16 residues. Trimming stripped 3 bases from V and 7 bases from J, with 21 bases between. Germline assignment: CDR1 SGHVS and CDR2 FQNEAQ. The CDR3 spells CASSFGPAGGLGGYTF. The CDR3 coding sequence is TGTGCCAGCAGCTTTGGGCCCGCCGGGGGGCTCGGTGGCTACACCTTC.

The chain links TRBV4-1 to TRBJ2-1; D is ambiguous. Trimming shortened V by 0 bases and J by 5 bases, and 11 bases separated the two germline ends. The CDR3 spans 15 residues. Germline loops: CDR1 MGHRA, CDR2 YSYEKL. For the CDR3, the DNA is TGCGCCAGCAGCCAAGACACCCGTGGGGACAATGAGCAGTTCTTC. It encodes CASSQDTRGDNEQFF.

The chain employs TRBV4-2 and TRBJ2-1, with TRBD2 matching 10 bases. V trimming: 0 bases; J trimming: 8 bases; junction bases outside the gene matches: 7. The CDR3 is 16 amino acids. The V gene's germline CDR1 is LGHNA and CDR2 YNFKEQ. The CDR3 DNA reads TGTGCCAGCAGCCAAGAGAGCGGGGGGGCCGGAGATGAGCAGTTCTTC. Its translation: CASSQESGGAGDEQFF.

The rearrangement joins TRBV6-7 to TRBJ1-3; D is ambiguous. TRBV6-7 is given ORF status, its function remaining uncertain. The CDR3 length is 14 residues. Trimming cost V 2 bases and J 3 bases, with 8 bases left between them. The CDR3 DNA is TGTGCCAGCAGTTACGGACCGAGTGGAAACACCATATATTTT. Its protein product is CASSYGPSGNTIYF.

This chain connects TRBV9 to TRBJ2-1; 9 bases align to TRBD1. This CDR3 is built from 12 residues. Germline CDR1 is SGDLS and CDR2 is YYNGEE. V lost 4 bases to trimming and J lost 9 bases; unmatched junction nucleotides: 2. The CDR3 region has the DNA TGTGCCAGCAGCACAGGGGGCGGTGAGCAGTTCTTC. Protein sequence: CASSTGGGEQFF. The full variable domain, in which reference TRBV9 and TRBJ2-1 provide the parts outside the CDR3, is DSGVTQTPKHLITATGQRVTLRCSPRSGDLSVYWYQQSLDQGLQFLIQYYNGEERAKGNILERFSAQQFPDLHSELNLSSLELGDSALYFCASSTGGGEQFFGPGTRLTVL.

V usage is TRBV10-1 and J usage is TRBJ2-5; the D gene could be TRBD1 or TRBD2 (5 bases each). The CDR3 sequence is 14 residues long. Trimming took 6 bases from V and 2 from J, leaving 13 bases between them. In germline, CDR1 is WNHNN, CDR2 SYGVQD (reference sequence). DNA for the CDR3: TGCGCCAGCAGCGGGACGGAACAACAAGAGACCCAGTACTTC. Protein sequence: CASSGTEQQETQYF.

This clone has a handful of counts. The chain joins TRBV6-1 to TRBJ2-7, with 9 bases lining up with TRBD1. Trimming took 3 bases from V and 2 from J; bases not matched to a gene: 17. This CDR3 has 19 residues. The germline CDR1 and CDR2 sequences are MNHNS and SASEGT. Here the CDR3 reads CASSDTGGVLIGPTYEQYF. The CDR3 nucleotides read TGTGCCAGCAGTGATACAGGGGGCGTTCTAATAGGCCCCACCTACGAGCAGTACTTC.

The V and J genes are TRBV6-1 and TRBJ2-7; 7 nucleotides agree with TRBD2. V was clipped by 1 base and J by 6 bases; unmatched bases: 9. The germline V gene encodes CDR1 MNHNS and CDR2 SASEGT. CDR3 length equals 15 residues. The DNA of the CDR3 is TGTGCCAGCAGTGAAGGAAGAGCGGGGTTACTCGAGCAGTACTTC. It codes for CASSEGRAGLLEQYF.

This clone has just one count. The V and J genes are TRBV15 and TRBJ2-6, with no clear D. Germline-derived CDR1 and CDR2 are LNHNV and YYDKDF (reference sequence). CDR3 length equals 18 residues. The V gene lost 4 bases and the J gene lost 0 bases, with 16 bases spanning the gap. CDR3 in amino acids: CATSTSWEEPSGANVLTF. The CDR3, as DNA: TGTGCCACCAGCACTTCTTGGGAAGAACCCTCTGGGGCCAACGTCCTGACTTTC.

The chain combines TRBV9 with TRBJ2-7, with a tentative D call TRBD2 (6 bases). CDR3 length: 14 amino acids. Trimming stripped 4 bases from V and 7 bases from J, with 18 bases between. Germline V CDR1 and CDR2: SGDLS, YYNGEE. CDR3 sequence reads: CASSPRLGLEEQYF. As DNA, the CDR3 is TGTGCCAGCAGCCCCCGACTAGGATTAGAGGAGCAGTACTTC.

The CDR3 reads CASSVEGSGPYNEQFF. The CDR3 coding sequence is TGTGCCAGCAGCGTAGAAGGTAGCGGTCCTTACAATGAGCAGTTCTTC. The V gene is TRBV9, the J gene TRBJ2-1, with TRBD2 as a possible D gene (6 bases). Trimming cost V 0 bases and J 4 bases, with 14 bases left between them. The CDR3 length is 16 residues. Germline-derived CDR1 and CDR2 are SGDLS and YYNGEE.

This clone was seen just once. The rearrangement uses TRBV13 and TRBJ1-1; a weak D match, TRBD1 (6 bases). Germline lookup yields CDR1 PRHDT and CDR2 FYEKMQ (reference sequence). The V end was cut by 5 bases, the J end by 2 bases, with 18 bases between. CDR3 length equals 16 residues. The CDR3 region is CASSTLLPTGNTEAFF. The CDR3 bases are TGTGCCAGCAGCACTCTCCTACCGACAGGCAACACTGAAGCTTTCTTT. The full variable domain, completed using reference TRBV13 and TRBJ1-1, is AAGVIQSPRHLIKEKRETATLKCYPIPRHDTVYWYQQGPGQDPQFLISFYEKMQSDKGSIPDRFSAQQFSDYHSELNMSSLELGDSALYFCASSTLLPTGNTEAFFGQGTRLTVV.

The chain employs TRBV13 and TRBJ2-1; D remains unclear. The V end lost 3 bases, the J end lost 0 bases, and 9 bases lay between the germline ends. There are 15 residues in the CDR3. Per the germline V gene, CDR1 is PRHDT and CDR2 is FYEKMQ (reference sequence). Written as DNA, the CDR3 is TGTGCCAGCAGCTTGGGCTACAGCTCCTACAATGAGCAGTTCTTC. Translating it yields CASSLGYSSYNEQFF.

There are a few counts of this clone. This specimen includes other DNA sequences encoding the same CDR3. V gene TRBV6-5 combines with J gene TRBJ1-2; no clear D. Germline loops: CDR1 MNHEY, CDR2 SVGAGI. The ends were cut back, 0 bases at V and 0 bases at J, with 11 bases in the middle. The CDR3 covers 16 residues. Written as DNA, the CDR3 is TGTGCCAGCAGTTACTCAGTGGGAGAAGCTAACTATGGCTACACCTTC. Protein: CASSYSVGEANYGYTF.

This sequence joins TRBV10-3 and TRBJ2-3; no clear D. V was shortened by 3 bases and J by 3 bases, with 13 bases between the two germline ends. CDR3 length: 15 amino acids. Germline assignment: CDR1 ENHRY and CDR2 SYGVKD. CDR3 sequence: CAISDRIDSTDTQYF. The CDR3 region has the DNA TGTGCCATCAGTGACCGGATCGATTCTACAGATACGCAGTATTTT.

The chain employs TRBV7-9 and TRBJ1-2; 7 nucleotides align to TRBD1. This CDR3 spans 14 amino acids. V lost 7 bases to trimming and J lost 8 bases; unmatched junction nucleotides: 13. The germline CDR1 and CDR2 sequences are SEHNR and FQNEAQ (reference sequence). DNA for the CDR3: TGTGCCAGCACCCCAGGGACAGACCAATTGGGCTACACCTTC. This translates into CASTPGTDQLGYTF.

The chain has TRBV2 and TRBJ2-7, with 7 bases identical to TRBD1. V gave up 6 bases and J gave up 2 bases; unmatched junction bases: 7. The CDR3 totals 14 residues. CDR1 and CDR2 from the germline V gene are SNHLY and FYNNEI. The CDR3 coding sequence is TGTGCCAGCAGCCCGCCCGACAGGGCCTACGAGCAGTACTTC. This translates into CASSPPDRAYEQYF.

The rearrangement links TRBV11-2 to TRBJ2-7; 8 nucleotides align to TRBD1. The CDR3 sequence is 15 residues long. The V gene's germline CDR1 is SGHAT and CDR2 FQNNGV. Trimming at V came to 4 bases and at J to 3 bases, leaving 8 bases not matched to a gene. Here the CDR3 DNA reads TGTGCCAGCAGCTCGACAGGGGCCCTGAACTACGAGCAGTACTTC. This encodes CASSSTGALNYEQYF.

A remark on this clone: The sample holds other DNA sequences that translate to the same CDR3. This chain uses TRBV27 with TRBJ2-2; D uncertain. V shed 5 bases and J shed 1 base, with 5 bases lying between them. The CDR3 is 13 amino acids. Germline loops: CDR1 MNHEY, CDR2 SMNVEV (reference sequence). The CDR3 spells CASSGQNTGELFF. DNA of the CDR3: TGTGCCAGCAGTGGGCAGAACACCGGGGAGCTGTTTTTT.

Written as DNA, the CDR3 is TGTGCCAGCAGTGATCTGGGGACAGGGGGTTTCTACACCTTC. Its protein product is CASSDLGTGGFYTF. The V gene is TRBV6-1, the J gene TRBJ1-2, with 11 nucleotides matching TRBD1. The CDR3 is 14 residues long. The J segment lost 10 bases and the V segment lost 3 bases, leaving 7 bases of the junction unmatched. From germline, CDR1 is MNHNS and CDR2 SASEGT.